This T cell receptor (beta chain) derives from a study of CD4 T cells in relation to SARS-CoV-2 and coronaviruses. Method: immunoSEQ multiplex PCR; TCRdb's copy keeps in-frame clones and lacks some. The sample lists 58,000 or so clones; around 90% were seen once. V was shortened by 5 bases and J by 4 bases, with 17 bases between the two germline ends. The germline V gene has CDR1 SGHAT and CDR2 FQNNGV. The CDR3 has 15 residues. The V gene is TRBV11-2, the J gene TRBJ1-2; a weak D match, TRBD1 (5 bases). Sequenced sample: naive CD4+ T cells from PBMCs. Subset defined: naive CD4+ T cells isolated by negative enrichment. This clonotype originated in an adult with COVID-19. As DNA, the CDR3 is TGTGCCAGCAGCGATGAATCTGGGGGGGGCTATGGCTACACCTTC. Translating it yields CASSDESGGGYGYTF. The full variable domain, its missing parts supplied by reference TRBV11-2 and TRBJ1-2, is EAGVAQSPRYKIIEKRQSVAFWCNPISGHATLYWYQQILGQGPKLLIQFQNNGVVDDSQLPKDRFSAERLKGVDSTLKIQPAKLEDSAVYLCASSDESGGGYGYTFGSGTRLTVV.